Here is one T cell receptor beta chain with its context. This specimen belongs to a study of blood T cell repertoires in COVID-19. Looking at the study overall: T cells, B-cell-depleted T cells, or PBMCs supplied cDNA or gDNA.

Here immunoSEQ multiplex PCR was the method, and the copy in TCRdb shows in-frame clones only, minus some. The data show about 180,000 clones, just under 80% seen once. CDR1 and CDR2 from the germline V gene are MNHEY and SMNVEV (reference sequence). Deletions cut 5 bases from V and 7 bases from J, with 20 bases between. This CDR3 is built from 15 residues. Sequencing was performed on peripheral blood. The genes are TRBV27 and TRBJ1-2, with D maybe TRBD1 (5 bases). The clonotype was recovered from a man aged 70-80 years with active or convalescent COVID-19. The CDR3 region is CASSPEVDSGSGYTF. CDR3 DNA sequence: TGTGCCAGCAGTCCAGAGGTTGACAGTGGTTCTGGCTACACCTTC.